The source of this TCR beta chain is a study of T-cell memory formation after mild COVID-19. Germline V lookup: CDR1 SQVTM, CDR2 ANQGSEA. J lost 3 bases, V lost 6 bases, and 3 bases had no gene match. The CDR3 consists of 12 residues. UMIs and sample barcodes were carried by the TCR alpha and TCR beta cDNA libraries that 5'RACE produced using constant-segment primers. TCRdb independently ran MiXCR on the 5' RACE reads; one entry per CDR3 protein. This table holds roughly 300,000 distinct CDR3 sequences, under 20% found once. With regard to this clonotype: Its specificity is unknown.

Whole-study findings and limits: Mostly located in CM and EM were contracting CD4+ clones, with contracting CD8+ clones located in EMRA.

The sequenced sample consisted of PBMCs or a T cell subset sorted from them (not recorded which). The receptor was isolated from a man aged 18 to 35 who had mild COVID-19 (a few samples of this study predate the infection). Cell type and time point are not known. The V gene is TRBV29-1, the J gene TRBJ1-2; 8 bases agree with TRBD1. In DNA, the CDR3 is TGCAGCGTAACAGGGGGATACTATGGCTACACCTTC. This gives the protein CSVTGGYYGYTF.